Detailed here is one TCR beta chain. Per the original methods: Estimates of nucleated cell counts were drawn from the amplification of reference gene primers. The assay was immunoSEQ multiplex PCR, and TCRdb's table has in-frame clones only and misses some. D and trimming come from the DNA, and the V and J calls and clone size come from that table. Among some 300,000 clones, 90% were seen once, and the ten largest hold around 3.9%. This specimen comes from a study of blood T cell repertoires in COVID-19. The V gene's germline CDR1 is SGHTA and CDR2 FQGNSA. The CDR3 has 12 amino acids. Trimming stripped 4 bases from V and 7 bases from J, with 10 bases between.

Sequenced sample: PBMCs or T cells enriched from blood (not recorded which). This clonotype was obtained from a woman aged 25 to 45 who had been exposed to COVID-19. The rearrangement uses TRBV7-2 and TRBJ2-5; possibly TRBD2 for D (5 bases). The CDR3 here is CASSSGIGTQYF. The CDR3 DNA sequence: TGTGCCAGCAGCTCGGGGATCGGGACCCAGTACTTC.